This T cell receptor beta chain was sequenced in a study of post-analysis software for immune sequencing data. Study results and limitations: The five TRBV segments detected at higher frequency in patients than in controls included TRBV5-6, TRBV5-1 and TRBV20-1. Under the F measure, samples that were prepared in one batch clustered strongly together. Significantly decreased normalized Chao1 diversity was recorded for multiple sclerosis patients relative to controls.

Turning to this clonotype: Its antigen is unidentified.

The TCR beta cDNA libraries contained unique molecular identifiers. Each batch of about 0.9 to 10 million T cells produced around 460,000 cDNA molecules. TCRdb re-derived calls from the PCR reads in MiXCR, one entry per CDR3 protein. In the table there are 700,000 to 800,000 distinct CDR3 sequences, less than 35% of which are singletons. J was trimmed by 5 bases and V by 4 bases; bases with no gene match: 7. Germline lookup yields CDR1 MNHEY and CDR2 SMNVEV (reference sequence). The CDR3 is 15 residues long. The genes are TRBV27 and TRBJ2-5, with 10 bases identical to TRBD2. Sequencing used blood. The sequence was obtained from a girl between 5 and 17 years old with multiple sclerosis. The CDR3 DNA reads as TGTGCCAGCAGTTACTTAGCGGGAGGAGTGGAGACCCAGTACTTC. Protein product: CASSYLAGGVETQYF.